This paragraph reports one T cell receptor beta chain. The antigen remains undetermined. The data belong to a study of cytotoxic CD8 clonotypes in ibrutinib-treated CLL. Study information: Investigators collected response samples after a median around twelve months of treatment, range 6 to 36. Samples yielded averages of 255,043 productive templates and approximately 86,000 productive rearrangements. The study's findings and limits: Clonality climbed at ibrutinib response, then dropped toward baseline at progression. Baseline clonality, higher than in age-matched healthy donors, tracked circulating CD8+ T-cell counts.

The data were produced by immunoSEQ multiplex PCR, yet TCRdb's version contains in-frame clones alone and is incomplete. This sample has roughly 200,000 clones; about 75% occur once, and the top ten carry over 5.5%. The V end lost 1 base, the J end lost 6 bases, and 12 bases lay between the germline ends. CDR1 is LGHNA, CDR2 YSLEER, per germline. The CDR3 covers 14 residues. This TCR was sampled from a human donor with chronic lymphocytic leukemia. The specimen comprised PBMCs, sampled after 12 months of ibrutinib treatment. The gene calls are TRBV4-3 and TRBJ1-1; tentative D call: TRBD1 (6 bases). In nucleotides, the CDR3 is TGCGCCAGCAGCCAAGGGCAGGGGAGGGCTGAAGCTTTCTTT. Its protein is CASSQGQGRAEAFF.